The rows below give T cell receptor beta chains drawn from one sample of a study of metastatic and nonmetastatic thyroid tumors. TCRdb ran MiXCR on the PCR reads. The sample holds approximately 25,000 clones; 20% to 25% are singletons and the top ten take approximately 30%. Material: blood. The receptor source for this set is a male donor with papillary thyroid cancer or a benign thyroid nodule (not recorded which). Some clones in this sample may be carry-over from other donors' samples. The CDR3 runs from the conserved cysteine through the conserved F or W. Each record gives: D gene, clone size, V gene, J gene, CDR3 DNA, CDR3 protein. D genes are given only for firm matches. For some rows the clone size is stated as once, few or many, or as a class when expanded; others skip it.

TRBD1	many	TRBV20-1	TRBJ2-1	TGCAGTGGGAACAGGGGAAACAATGAGCAGTTCTTC	CSGNRGNNEQFF
.	medium-sized	TRBV6-5	TRBJ2-1	TGTGCCAGCAGTTACTCCGAGGGGATACGCAATGAGCAGTTCTTC	CASSYSEGIRNEQFF
TRBD1	many	TRBV9	TRBJ2-2	TGTGCCAGCAGCGTAGCAGGGGGCGCTGACACCGGGGAGCTGTTTTTT	CASSVAGGADTGELFF
.	.	TRBV18	TRBJ1-3	TGTGCGAGTGAACGGTACTCTGGAAACACCATCTATTTT	CASERYSGNTIYF
TRBD2	few	TRBV12-3/TRBV12-4	TRBJ2-1	TGTGCCAGCAGAACTAGCGGGAGGTTGAGTGAGCAGTTCTTC	CASRTSGRLSEQFF
.	many	TRBV9	TRBJ2-1	TGTGCCAGCAGCGTAGCGGGCTGGGGGGGGCGCGACTCCTACAATGAGCAGTTCTTC	CASSVAGWGGRDSYNEQFF
.	many	TRBV5-1	TRBJ2-2	TGCGCCAGCAGCTCCGCAGCGAACACCGGGGAGCTGTTTTTT	CASSSAANTGELFF
TRBD1	medium-sized	TRBV3-1	TRBJ2-7	TGTGCCAGCGCGGGACAGGGGGCGTCCTACGAGCAGTACTTC	CASAGQGASYEQYF
TRBD2	many	TRBV20-1	TRBJ2-1	TGCAGTGTTACGGCCGGGGCTAGCGGGAACAATGAGCAGTTCTTC	CSVTAGASGNNEQFF
.	few	TRBV6-5	TRBJ2-7	TGTGCCAGCAGTTACAGCCCCCTACGACCTGGCTACGAGCAGTACTTC	CASSYSPLRPGYEQYF
TRBD1	many	TRBV7-3	TRBJ1-1	TGTGCCAGCAGCTTAGGACAGGGGATAACTGAAGCTTTCTTT	CASSLGQGITEAFF
TRBD1	many	TRBV20-1	TRBJ2-7	TGCAGTGCTGGAGGACAGGGAGCGTCCTACGAGCAGTACTTC	CSAGGQGASYEQYF
TRBD2	.	TRBV7-3	TRBJ2-7	TGTGCCAGCACCTCGGAGGGACTAGCGGGAGACGAGCTGTACTTC	CASTSEGLAGDELYF
TRBD2	.	TRBV20-1	TRBJ2-7	TGCAGTGCTAGAGACCGCGGGAGACCAGACTACGAGCAGTACTTC	CSARDRGRPDYEQYF
.	many	TRBV28	TRBJ2-7	TGTGCCAGCAGTTTGCAACAGGGCGGCCGCGAGCAGTACTTC	CASSLQQGGREQYF
TRBD2	many	TRBV6-1	TRBJ2-5	TGTGCCAGCAGTTGGGTGGGGAGCGGGAAGATTCAAGAGACCCAGTACTTC	CASSWVGSGKIQETQYF
.	many	TRBV28	TRBJ2-7	TGTGCCAGCAGTCATCCTTCCTACGAGCAGTACTTC	CASSHPSYEQYF
.	few	TRBV6-2/TRBV6-3	TRBJ1-6	TGTGCCAGCTCCAGACAGGCCTTCAATTCACCCCTCCACTTT	CASSRQAFNSPLHF
TRBD1	.	TRBV28	TRBJ1-2	TGTGCCAGCAGCGTAGGGGGCCAGACGAGCTATGGCTACACCTTC	CASSVGGQTSYGYTF
.	few	TRBV14	TRBJ1-2	TGTGCCAGCAGCCAGAATAACTATGGCTACACCTTC	CASSQNNYGYTF
.	many	TRBV10-3	TRBJ2-7	TGTGCCATCAGTGCAGGGGTCTACGAGCAGTACTTC	CAISAGVYEQYF
TRBD1	.	TRBV11-2	TRBJ1-5	TGTGCCAGCAGCTCCACAGGGGGTATCAATCAGCCCCAGCATTTT	CASSSTGGINQPQHF
TRBD2	.	TRBV5-1	TRBJ2-7	TGCGCCAGCAGACCGACTAGCGGGAGGGTCTACGAGCAGTACTTC	CASRPTSGRVYEQYF
.	.	TRBV28	TRBJ2-3	TGTGCCAGCAGTCGTCCGGGACATGGTCTTACTCAACGGTATTTT	CASSRPGHGLTQRYF
TRBD1	once	TRBV20-1	TRBJ1-5	TGCATTGCTAGCCAGCTCGGACAGGGGACTTACCAGCCCCAGCATTTT	CIASQLGQGTYQPQHF
.	few	TRBV5-1	TRBJ2-4	TGCGCCATCATCTTGGAAGGCGGGACGGTTACCTCTGGGTTCTTC	CAIILEGGTVTSGFF
.	many	TRBV7-2	TRBJ1-5	TGTGCCAGCAGCTCCGGATGGACAGTTAGTCAGCCCCAGCATTTT	CASSSGWTVSQPQHF
.	many	TRBV6-5	TRBJ1-1	TGTGCCAGCAGTTACGGGCAAGACCTTGAAGCTTTCTTT	CASSYGQDLEAFF
.	many	TRBV28	TRBJ2-7	TGTGCCAGCAGTTTATCCTCCTACGAGCAGTACTTC	CASSLSSYEQYF
TRBD1	many	TRBV19	TRBJ2-7	TGTGCCAGTAGTCCGAGGACAGGGGGCACACTTTACGAGCAGTACTTC	CASSPRTGGTLYEQYF